The 20 T cell receptor beta chains below were found in one sample sequenced in a study of blood T cells in healthy people across ages. Primers used in a second PCR of roughly 7 to 12 cycles were a sample-barcoded 5' primer and a J-beta primer mix. TCRdb re-analysed the 5' RACE reads in MiXCR, keeping a single row per CDR3 protein. This table holds almost 1 million distinct CDR3 sequences, roughly 51% found once. The sequenced sample consisted of blood. The receptor source for this set is a woman aged 55-69 years in good health.

There are a few counts of this clonotype. V usage is TRBV3-1 and J usage is TRBJ2-3; 14 nucleotides align to TRBD2. Germline assignment: CDR1 LGHDT and CDR2 YNNKEL (reference sequence). Trimming at V came to 3 bases and at J to 3 bases, leaving 8 bases not matched to a gene. The CDR3 totals 18 residues. CDR3: CASSHPGRLAGGTDTQYF. CDR3 coding DNA: TGTGCCAGCAGCCACCCCGGGAGACTAGCGGGAGGGACAGATACGCAGTATTTT.

This chain uses TRBV20-1 with TRBJ2-5, with D unresolved. V was cut by 4 bases and J by 3 bases, with 6 bases left in between. This CDR3 contains 11 residues. Looked up from germline, CDR1 is DFQATT and CDR2 is SNEGSKA (reference sequence). DNA of the CDR3: TGCAGTGCTAAACGGGAAGAGACCCAGTACTTC. This encodes CSAKREETQYF.

The chain uses TRBV4-1 and TRBJ2-5; either TRBD1 or TRBD2 may fit D (6 bases each). Germline CDR1 is MGHRA and CDR2 is YSYEKL. This CDR3 has 14 residues. V was cut by 2 bases and J by 6 bases, with 13 bases left in between. CDR3 sequence reads: CASSQKPGAKTQYF. CDR3 DNA: TGCGCCAGCAGCCAAAAGCCGGGGGCTAAGACCCAGTACTTC.

The rearrangement joins TRBV11-2 to TRBJ1-2; D is unresolved. The V end lost 1 base, the J end lost 9 bases, and 9 bases lay between the germline ends. Germline V gene lookup returns CDR1 SGHAT and CDR2 FQNNGV. The CDR3 length is 12 residues. As DNA, the CDR3 is TGTGCCAGCAGCTTAGTCACGTCTAGCTACACCTTC. It translates to CASSLVTSSYTF. Combining the CDR3 with reference TRBV11-2 and TRBJ1-2 gives the whole variable domain EAGVAQSPRYKIIEKRQSVAFWCNPISGHATLYWYQQILGQGPKLLIQFQNNGVVDDSQLPKDRFSAERLKGVDSTLKIQPAKLEDSAVYLCASSLVTSSYTFGSGTRLTVV.

This clonotype turned up a few times. This sequence joins TRBV20-1 and TRBJ2-5, with 9 bases lining up with TRBD1. Germline V gene lookup returns CDR1 DFQATT and CDR2 SNEGSKA (reference sequence). This CDR3 has 17 amino acids. J was trimmed by 1 base and V by 3 bases; bases with no gene match: 12. Written as DNA, the CDR3 is TGCAGTGCTAGCGGGCCGGGACAGGGATACCCCCAAGAGACCCAGTACTTC. It is translated as CSASGPGQGYPQETQYF.

The CDR3 sequence: CSARAPLARNTGELFF. The CDR3 DNA follows: TGCAGTGCTAGAGCCCCCCTAGCGAGGAACACCGGGGAGCTGTTTTTT. This chain connects TRBV20-1 to TRBJ2-2; D may be TRBD2 (6 bases). The V end was cut by 1 base, the J end by 1 base, with 13 bases between. The CDR3 extends over 16 amino acids. The germline V gene encodes CDR1 DFQATT and CDR2 SNEGSKA (reference sequence).

The J gene is TRBJ1-1, the V gene TRBV20-1; D not resolved. The CDR3 loop spans 16 amino acids. The V and J ends lost 3 bases and 1 base respectively, with 18 bases between them. Germline-derived CDR1 and CDR2 are DFQATT and SNEGSKA (reference sequence). The CDR3 protein is CSARSTFPISNTEAFF. In DNA form, the CDR3 reads TGCAGTGCTAGGTCTACCTTTCCGATTTCGAACACTGAAGCTTTCTTT.

The gene calls are TRBV5-1 and TRBJ1-2; 9 bases map to TRBD1. CDR1 is SGHRS and CDR2 is YFSETQ in the germline V gene. Trimming cost V 4 bases and J 8 bases; bases outside gene matches: 6. The CDR3 spans 13 residues. The CDR3 region has the DNA TGCGCCAGCAGCACGACAGGGGGTCCAGGCTACACCTTC. As protein: CASSTTGGPGYTF.

This chain connects TRBV7-2 to TRBJ1-2; no clear D. The CDR3 totals 15 residues. The V end was cut by 5 bases, the J end by 2 bases, with 15 bases between. In germline, CDR1 is SGHTA, CDR2 FQGNSA. The DNA of the CDR3 is TGTGCCAGCAGCCCCCTGGTTAACGGCAACTATGGCTACACCTTC. Translating it yields CASSPLVNGNYGYTF. Variable domain in full (rest from reference TRBV7-2 and TRBJ1-2): GAGVSQSPSNKVTEKGKDVELRCDPISGHTALYWYRQSLGQGLEFLIYFQGNSAPDKSGLPSDRFSAERTGGSVSTLTIQRTQQEDSAVYLCASSPLVNGNYGYTFGSGTRLTVV.

V and J are TRBV4-3 and TRBJ1-5; 8 positions match TRBD1. Germline CDR1 and CDR2: LGHNA and YSLEER. J was trimmed by 9 bases and V by 3 bases; bases with no gene match: 10. This CDR3 contains 15 residues. CDR3 sequence reads: CASSQARQGQGPQHF. Here the CDR3 DNA reads TGCGCCAGCAGCCAGGCAAGACAGGGGCAAGGGCCCCAGCATTTT.

The rearrangement joins TRBV20-1 to TRBJ2-4; the D is unclear. Looked up from germline, CDR1 is DFQATT and CDR2 is SNEGSKA (reference sequence). The CDR3 covers 14 residues. Deletions cut 3 bases from V and 2 bases from J, with 11 bases between. Written as DNA, the CDR3 is TGCAGTGCTAGTGAGACGGCTTCCAAAAACATTCAGTACTTC. Its translation is CSASETASKNIQYF.

This clonotype was counted a few times. The V and J genes are TRBV27 and TRBJ2-1, with D hard to call. The CDR3 has 13 residues. V was clipped by 7 bases and J by 12 bases, with 19 bases between them. The V gene's germline CDR1 is MNHEY and CDR2 SMNVEV (reference sequence). CDR3 residues: CASKGLNLGWQFF. CDR3 in DNA: TGTGCCAGCAAGGGTCTAAACCTGGGCTGGCAGTTCTTC.

The chain has TRBV7-2 and TRBJ2-3; tentatively, D is TRBD2 (5 bases). The CDR3 totals 16 residues. The V and J ends lost 2 bases and 4 bases respectively, with 16 bases between them. Germline CDR1 SGHTA, CDR2 FQGNSA. The CDR3 nucleotides read TGTGCCAGCAGCTTAAGTGGCGCGGGCCGTCCAGATACGCAGTATTTT. It specifies CASSLSGAGRPDTQYF.

The chain is built from TRBV7-9 and TRBJ2-1; 8 bases fit TRBD2. Losses at the gene ends were 8 bases for V and 7 bases for J; bases not matched to a gene: 7. There are 13 residues in the CDR3. Germline V gene lookup returns CDR1 SEHNR and CDR2 FQNEAQ (reference sequence). DNA of the CDR3: TGTGCCAGCGGCGGGACTAGAGATAATGAGCAGTTCTTC. The encoded protein is CASGGTRDNEQFF.

This clonotype showed up just a few times. The V and J genes are TRBV4-1 and TRBJ2-3; the D call may be TRBD1 or TRBD2 (5 bases each). CDR1 MGHRA and CDR2 YSYEKL come from the germline V gene. The ends were cut back, 5 bases at V and 11 bases at J, with 20 bases in the middle. CDR3 length equals 14 residues. CDR3 residues: CASSNPSLGTQQYF. CDR3 in DNA: TGCGCCAGCAGCAATCCCTCACTAGGGACGCAGCAGTATTTT.

This clonotype was seen only a few times. V usage is TRBV25-1 and J usage is TRBJ2-1, with 7 nucleotides matching TRBD2. The CDR3 runs 16 residues. V shed 5 bases and J 1 base; nucleotides not matched to a gene: 8. The V gene's germline CDR1 is MGHDK and CDR2 SYGVNS. CDR3 coding DNA: TGTGCCAGCAGTAGTGCGCTAGCGGCATCCTACAATGAGCAGTTCTTC. This gives the protein CASSSALAASYNEQFF. Together with reference TRBV25-1 and TRBJ2-1, the CDR3 gives the full variable domain: EADIYQTPRYLVIGTGKKITLECSQTMGHDKMYWYQQDPGMELHLIHYSYGVNSTEKGDLSSESTVSRIRTEHFPLTLESARPSHTSQYLCASSSALAASYNEQFFGPGTRLTVL.

This clonotype was detected only a few times. The chain uses TRBV20-1 and TRBJ2-1; 11 positions agree with TRBD2. Germline CDR1 reads DFQATT; CDR2 reads SNEGSKA (reference sequence). The CDR3 is 13 residues long. The trim removed 7 bases at V and 9 bases at J, leaving 8 bases unmatched. The CDR3 DNA reads TGCAGTGGTTCGACTAGCGGGACAGGTGAGCAGTTCTTC. Translated, it gives CSGSTSGTGEQFF.

The chain employs TRBV10-3 and TRBJ1-5, with D tentatively TRBD1 (5 bases). The V end lost 4 bases, the J end lost 7 bases, and 20 bases lay between the germline ends. Germline-derived CDR1 and CDR2 are ENHRY and SYGVKD. This CDR3 region has 16 residues. In nucleotides, the CDR3 is TGTGCCATCAGTGCCAGAGACAGTTCTCCGAGGCAGCCCCAGCATTTT. It specifies CAISARDSSPRQPQHF.

CDR3 amino acids: CASSRGRQGNTGELFF. CDR3 nucleotide sequence: TGCGCCAGCAGCCGGGGGCGTCAGGGGAACACCGGGGAGCTGTTTTTT. The chain uses TRBV5-1 and TRBJ2-2; D might be TRBD1 or TRBD2, each matching 6 bases. Germline V gene data show CDR1 as SGHRS and CDR2 as YFSETQ. Trimming took 4 bases from V and 1 from J, leaving 14 bases between them. CDR3 length: 16 amino acids.

The genes are TRBV20-1 and TRBJ2-7; TRBD1 matches 7 bases. The CDR3 has 15 amino acids. Germline values: CDR1 DFQATT, CDR2 SNEGSKA (reference sequence). J gave up 0 bases and V 2 bases, and 7 bases lay outside the gene matches. CDR3 region: CSARIQTGISYEQYF. DNA of the CDR3: TGCAGTGCTAGAATCCAGACAGGGATCTCCTACGAGCAGTACTTC.